The next 7 T cell receptor beta chains were all read from a single sample in a study of blood T cell repertoires in COVID-19. Using immunoSEQ multiplex PCR, the repertoire was profiled, and TCRdb retains in-frame clones only, with some absent. The sample holds about 230,000 clones, less than 85% seen once. Specimen: peripheral blood. These receptors originate from a woman in her 70s with active or convalescent COVID-19.

The chain is built from TRBV11-2 and TRBJ2-3; 13 positions agree with TRBD2. This CDR3 has 16 amino acids. V gave up 4 bases and J gave up 1 base; unmatched junction bases: 2. Germline V gives CDR1 SGHAT, CDR2 FQNNGV. In DNA, the CDR3 is TGTGCCAGCAGCTCCGGACTAGCGGGGGGCACAGATACGCAGTATTTT. Its translation: CASSSGLAGGTDTQYF. The whole variable domain, filled in from reference TRBV11-2 and TRBJ2-3, reads EAGVAQSPRYKIIEKRQSVAFWCNPISGHATLYWYQQILGQGPKLLIQFQNNGVVDDSQLPKDRFSAERLKGVDSTLKIQPAKLEDSAVYLCASSSGLAGGTDTQYFGPGTRLTVL.

V gene TRBV2 combines with J gene TRBJ2-7; 8 bases fit TRBD2. This CDR3 has 14 residues. The trim removed 5 bases at V and 6 bases at J, leaving 9 bases unmatched. Germline values: CDR1 SNHLY, CDR2 FYNNEI. CDR3 protein: CASSSGGPSGEQYF. CDR3 coding DNA: TGTGCCAGCAGTTCGGGAGGGCCTTCTGGCGAGCAGTACTTC.

The J gene is TRBJ2-5, the V gene TRBV9; the match to TRBD2 covers 10 bases. The CDR3 has 16 residues. Germline V gene sequence: CDR1 SGDLS, CDR2 YYNGEE. The J segment lost 4 bases and the V segment lost 4 bases, leaving 10 bases of the junction unmatched. CDR3 region: CASSPGASGSPETQYF. CDR3 DNA sequence: TGTGCCAGCAGCCCCGGGGCTAGCGGGAGTCCAGAGACCCAGTACTTC.

The V call is TRBV10-3, the J call TRBJ2-7, with D possibly being TRBD2 (6 bases). Germline CDR1 ENHRY, CDR2 SYGVKD. The CDR3 consists of 12 residues. The ends were cut back, 11 bases at V and 4 bases at J, with 15 bases in the middle. Written as DNA, the CDR3 is TGTGCCTCCCGGGGAGGTGGTTACGAGCAGTACTTC. Amino acid sequence: CASRGGGYEQYF.

Here the CDR3 reads CASARGTRHYEQYF. The CDR3 DNA reads TGTGCCAGCGCGAGGGGGACTAGACACTACGAGCAGTACTTC. The chain couples TRBV6-5 to TRBJ2-7; 8 bases align to TRBD2. Germline assignment: CDR1 MNHEY and CDR2 SVGAGI. The junction had 9 bases not matched to a gene; V was cut back by 8 bases and J by 3 bases. CDR3 length equals 14 residues.

This clone came up once. This rearrangement joins TRBV3-1 (or the pseudogene TRBV3-2) to TRBJ1-2; 9 bases line up with TRBD1. Germline V CDR1 and CDR2: LGHDT, YNNKEL (reference sequence). J gave up 7 bases and V 5 bases, and 8 bases lay outside the gene matches. The CDR3 is 14 amino acids. CDR3 bases: TGTGCCAGCAGCGCCCGGGACAGGGAATCTGGCTACACCTTC. The encoded protein is CASSARDRESGYTF.

The chain employs TRBV29-1 and TRBJ1-1, with 7 bases that match TRBD1. The germline gives CDR1 SQVTM, CDR2 ANQGSEA. V lost 7 bases, J lost 0 bases, and 5 bases stayed unmatched. The CDR3 is 13 amino acids. For the CDR3, the DNA is TGCAGCGCAACCGGGACAGTGAACACTGAAGCTTTCTTT. As protein: CSATGTVNTEAFF.